This T cell receptor beta chain was profiled in a study of blood T cell repertoires in COVID-19. Study-wide background: Whether acute or convalescent, the COVID-19 samples came from the United States, Italy and Spain.

The study recruited people aged about 18 to 90 years across about two dozen US areas. Each participant's cohort was designated according to participant-reported clinical history. V gave up 4 bases and J gave up 11 bases; unmatched junction bases: 3. The CDR3 has 12 amino acids. Germline V gene data show CDR1 as SNHLY and CDR2 as FYNNEI. Original analysis: Amplification of reference gene primers was used by the study to estimate nucleated cell counts. Using immunoSEQ multiplex PCR, the repertoire was profiled, and TCRdb retains in-frame clones only, with some absent. The D gene and trimming were derived from the DNA, and the V and J assignments and clone size from that table. The sample has about 200,000 clones, 86% seen once.

The chain links TRBV2 to TRBJ2-1; 9 positions match TRBD2. The specimen was PBMCs or T cells enriched from blood (not recorded which). The clonotype comes from a man in his forties with acute COVID-19. For the CDR3, the DNA is TGTGCCAGCAGTGTATCTAGCGGGAAGCAGTTCTTC. Translation: CASSVSSGKQFF.